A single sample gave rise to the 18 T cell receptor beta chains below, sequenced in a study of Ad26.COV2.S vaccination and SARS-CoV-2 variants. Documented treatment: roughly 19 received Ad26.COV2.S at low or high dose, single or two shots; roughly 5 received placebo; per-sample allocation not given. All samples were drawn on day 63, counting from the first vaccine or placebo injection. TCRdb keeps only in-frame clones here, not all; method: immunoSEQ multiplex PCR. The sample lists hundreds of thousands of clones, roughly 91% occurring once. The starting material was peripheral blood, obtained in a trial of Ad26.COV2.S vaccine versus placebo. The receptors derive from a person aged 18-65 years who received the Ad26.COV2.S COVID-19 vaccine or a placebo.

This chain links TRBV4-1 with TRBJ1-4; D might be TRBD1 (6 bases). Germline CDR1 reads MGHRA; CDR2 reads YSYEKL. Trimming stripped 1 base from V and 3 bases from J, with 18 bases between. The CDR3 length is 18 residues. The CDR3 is CASSQVRGPAGSNEKLFF. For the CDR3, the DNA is TGCGCCAGCAGCCAAGTACGGGGGCCCGCTGGTTCTAATGAAAAACTGTTTTTT.

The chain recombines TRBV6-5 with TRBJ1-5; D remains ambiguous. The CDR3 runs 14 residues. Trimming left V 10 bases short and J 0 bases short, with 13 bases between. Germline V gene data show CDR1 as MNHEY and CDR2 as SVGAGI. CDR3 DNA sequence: TGTGCCACCATGGACTTTTATAGCAATCAGCCCCAGCATTTT. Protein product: CATMDFYSNQPQHF.

The DNA for the CDR3 is TGTGCCAGCAGCCCCAGACAGGGGGTTTCACCCCTCCACTTT. It specifies CASSPRQGVSPLHF. The chain is built from TRBV11-1 and TRBJ1-6, with 9 nucleotides matching TRBD1. Germline CDR1 SGHAT, CDR2 FQDESV (reference sequence). The length of the CDR3 is 14 residues. Losses at the gene ends were 5 bases for V and 9 bases for J; bases not matched to a gene: 5.

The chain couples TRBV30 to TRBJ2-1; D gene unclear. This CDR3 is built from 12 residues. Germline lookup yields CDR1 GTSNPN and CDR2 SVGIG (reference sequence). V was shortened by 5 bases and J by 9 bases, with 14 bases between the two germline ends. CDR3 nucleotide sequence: TGTGCCTGGGAAAGGGTTTCAGGTGAGCAGTTCTTC. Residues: CAWERVSGEQFF.

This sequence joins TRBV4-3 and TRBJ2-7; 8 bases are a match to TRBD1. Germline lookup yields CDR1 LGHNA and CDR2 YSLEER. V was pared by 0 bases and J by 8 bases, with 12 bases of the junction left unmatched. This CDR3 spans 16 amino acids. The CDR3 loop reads CASSQDAGQALPKQYF. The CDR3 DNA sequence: TGCGCCAGCAGCCAAGATGCGGGACAGGCCTTACCGAAGCAGTACTTC.

CDR3 amino acids: CASSYVAGGRETQYF. For the CDR3, the DNA is TGTGCCAGCAGTTACGTAGCGGGGGGGCGAGAGACCCAGTACTTC. V usage is TRBV7-6 and J usage is TRBJ2-5; the match to TRBD2 covers 11 bases. From germline, CDR1 is SGHVS and CDR2 FNYEAQ. The CDR3 is 15 residues long. V lost 6 bases to trimming and J lost 4 bases; unmatched junction nucleotides: 7.

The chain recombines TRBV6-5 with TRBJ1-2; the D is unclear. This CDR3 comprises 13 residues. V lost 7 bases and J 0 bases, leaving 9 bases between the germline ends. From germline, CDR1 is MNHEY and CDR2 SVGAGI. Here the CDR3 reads CASTPSTNYGYTF. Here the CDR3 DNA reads TGTGCCAGCACCCCCTCGACTAACTATGGCTACACCTTC.

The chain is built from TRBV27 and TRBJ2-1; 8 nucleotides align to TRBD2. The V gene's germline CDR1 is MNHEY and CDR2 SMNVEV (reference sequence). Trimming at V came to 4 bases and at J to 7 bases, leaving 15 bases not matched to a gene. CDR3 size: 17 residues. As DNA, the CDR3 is TGTGCCAGCAGTTCCTCGACCATTTTAGCGGGGATTAATGAGCAGTTCTTC. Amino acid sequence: CASSSSTILAGINEQFF.

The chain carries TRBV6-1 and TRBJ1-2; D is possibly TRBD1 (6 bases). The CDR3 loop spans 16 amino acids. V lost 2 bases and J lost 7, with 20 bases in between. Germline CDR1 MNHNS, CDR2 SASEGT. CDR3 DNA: TGTGCCAGCAGTGAAACTTCGGGGGGGGCACTGGGTGGCTACACCTTC. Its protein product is CASSETSGGALGGYTF.

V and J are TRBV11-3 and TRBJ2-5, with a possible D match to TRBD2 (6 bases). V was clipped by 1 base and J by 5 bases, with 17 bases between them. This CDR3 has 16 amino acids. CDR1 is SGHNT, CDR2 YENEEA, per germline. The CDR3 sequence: CASSLGATRGGETQYF. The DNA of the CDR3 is TGTGCCAGCAGCTTAGGAGCGACTAGAGGAGGGGAGACCCAGTACTTC.

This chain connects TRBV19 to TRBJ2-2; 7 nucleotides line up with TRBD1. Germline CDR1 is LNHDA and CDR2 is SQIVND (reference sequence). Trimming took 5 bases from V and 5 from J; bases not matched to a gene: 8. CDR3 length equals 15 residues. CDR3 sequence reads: CASSAGTASTGELFF. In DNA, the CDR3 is TGTGCCAGTAGTGCAGGGACAGCTTCGACCGGGGAGCTGTTTTTT.

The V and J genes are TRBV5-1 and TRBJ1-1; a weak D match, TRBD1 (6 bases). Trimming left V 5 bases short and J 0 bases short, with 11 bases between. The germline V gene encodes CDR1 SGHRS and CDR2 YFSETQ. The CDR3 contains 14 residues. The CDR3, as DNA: TGCGCCAGCAGAGACAGGTACATGAACACTGAAGCTTTCTTT. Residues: CASRDRYMNTEAFF.

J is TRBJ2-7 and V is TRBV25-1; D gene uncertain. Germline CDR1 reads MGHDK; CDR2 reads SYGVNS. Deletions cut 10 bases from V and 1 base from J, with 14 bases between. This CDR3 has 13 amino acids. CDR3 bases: TGTGCCATCAGACCCGACACTTCCTACGAGCAGTACTTC. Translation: CAIRPDTSYEQYF.

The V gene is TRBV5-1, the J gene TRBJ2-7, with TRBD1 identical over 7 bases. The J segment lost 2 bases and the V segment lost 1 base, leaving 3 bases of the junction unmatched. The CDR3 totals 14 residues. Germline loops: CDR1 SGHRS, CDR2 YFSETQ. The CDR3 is CASSLTGTAYEQYF. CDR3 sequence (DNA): TGCGCCAGCAGCTTGACCGGGACAGCCTACGAGCAGTACTTC.

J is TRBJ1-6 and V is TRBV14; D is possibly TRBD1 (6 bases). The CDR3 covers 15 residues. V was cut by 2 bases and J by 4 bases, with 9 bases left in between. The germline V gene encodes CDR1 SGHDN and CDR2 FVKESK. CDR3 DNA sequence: TGTGCCAGCAGCCAAACAGGGAATTATAATTCACCCCTCCACTTT. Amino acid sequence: CASSQTGNYNSPLHF.

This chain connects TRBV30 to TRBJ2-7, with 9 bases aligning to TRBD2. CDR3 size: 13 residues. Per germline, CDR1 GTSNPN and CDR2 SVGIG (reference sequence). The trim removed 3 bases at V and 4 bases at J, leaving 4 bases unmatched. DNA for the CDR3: TGTGCCTGGAGCTCCAGCGGGGGGTACGAGCAGTACTTC. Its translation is CAWSSSGGYEQYF. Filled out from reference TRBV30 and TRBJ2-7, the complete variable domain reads SQTIHQWPATLVQPVGSPLSLECTVEGTSNPNLYWYRQAAGRGLQLLFYSVGIGQISSEVPQNLSASRPQDRQFILSSKKLLLSDSGFYLCAWSSSGGYEQYFGPGTRLTVT.

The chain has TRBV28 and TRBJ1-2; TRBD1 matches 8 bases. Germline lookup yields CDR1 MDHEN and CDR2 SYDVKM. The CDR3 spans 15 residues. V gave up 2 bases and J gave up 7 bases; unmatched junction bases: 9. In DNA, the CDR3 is TGTGCCAGCAGTTTAGCGGACAGGGAAGGGGGTGGCTACACCTTC. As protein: CASSLADREGGGYTF.

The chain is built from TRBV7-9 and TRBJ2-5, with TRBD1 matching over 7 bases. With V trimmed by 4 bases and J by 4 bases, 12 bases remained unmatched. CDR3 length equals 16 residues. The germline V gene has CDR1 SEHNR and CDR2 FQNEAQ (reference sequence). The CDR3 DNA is TGTGCCAGCAGCTCCCCGGTGACAGGGTCGGTAGAGACCCAGTACTTC. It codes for CASSSPVTGSVETQYF.